A selection of T cell receptor beta chains follows, all from one sample in a study of blood T cells in healthy people across ages. From the 5' RACE reads, TCRdb called clonotypes with MiXCR, one entry per CDR3 protein. The repertoire consists of 380,000 or so distinct CDR3 sequences, with roughly half occurring once and the leading ten covering 45% to 60%. Sequencing was carried out using blood. The receptors derive from a man aged 60 to 75 in good health. The CDR3 runs from the conserved cysteine through the conserved F or W. Each record gives: clone size, V gene, D gene, J gene, CDR3 protein, CDR3 DNA. D genes are given only for firm matches. Clone sizes are given selectively: once, few, many, or a class where the clone is expanded.

-	TRBV19	TRBD1	TRBJ2-1	CASSRGQSYNEQFF	TGTGCCAGTAGTCGGGGACAGTCCTACAATGAGCAGTTCTTC
-	TRBV12-3/TRBV12-4	TRBD2	TRBJ2-3	CASSPWTSGGARDTQYF	TGTGCCAGCAGTCCCTGGACTAGCGGGGGGGCTAGAGATACGCAGTATTTT
many	TRBV11-2	-	TRBJ2-5	CASSLVGQGLTTQYF	TGTGCCAGCAGCTTAGTGGGTCAGGGCCTGACGACCCAGTACTTC
-	TRBV5-6	-	TRBJ2-1	CASSYGLDINEQFF	TGTGCCAGCAGCTATGGTCTAGATATCAATGAGCAGTTCTTC
-	TRBV20-1	-	TRBJ2-3	CSANRQVTDTQYF	TGCAGTGCTAATAGACAGGTCACAGATACGCAGTATTTT
many	TRBV7-9	-	TRBJ1-1	CASSATGNTEAFF	TGTGCCAGCAGCGCGACAGGGAACACTGAAGCTTTCTTT
few	TRBV7-2	-	TRBJ2-5	CASSRRAAGLQETQYF	TGTGCCAGCAGCCGTCGGGCCGCCGGCCTGCAAGAGACCCAGTACTTC
-	TRBV12-3/TRBV12-4	-	TRBJ2-7	CASSPQGSYEQYF	TGTGCCAGCAGTCCCCAGGGGTCCTACGAGCAGTACTTC
few	TRBV9	-	TRBJ2-7	CASSPRQASYEQYF	TGTGCCAGCAGCCCCAGACAGGCCTCCTACGAGCAGTACTTC
-	TRBV7-2	TRBD1	TRBJ2-5	CASSPGTGGWWQETQYF	TGTGCCAGCAGCCCTGGGACAGGGGGCTGGTGGCAAGAGACCCAGTACTTC
once	TRBV15	-	TRBJ2-1	CATSRGGFIENEQFF	TGTGCCACCAGCAGAGGAGGTTTCATTGAGAATGAGCAGTTCTTC
-	TRBV29-1	TRBD1	TRBJ2-5	CSVFWDRGVQEAQYF	TGCAGCGTTTTCTGGGACAGGGGCGTTCAAGAGGCCCAGTACTTC
-	TRBV5-1	TRBD1	TRBJ2-7	CASSSDSTGTASYEQYF	TGCGCCAGCAGCTCGGACTCCACCGGGACAGCCTCCTACGAGCAGTACTTC
-	TRBV7-2	-	TRBJ2-1	CASSPNRDNEQFF	TGTGCCAGCAGTCCCAATCGGGACAATGAGCAGTTCTTC
-	TRBV5-5	-	TRBJ2-7	CASSSQDGFREQYF	TGTGCCAGCAGCTCCCAAGACGGATTCAGGGAGCAGTACTTC
-	TRBV29-1	-	TRBJ2-5	CSVEEGVKETQYF	TGCAGCGTTGAAGAGGGAGTGAAAGAGACCCAGTACTTC
-	TRBV7-2	TRBD2	TRBJ2-5	CASSPLGAGVKETQYF	TGTGCCAGCAGCCCGCTAGGGGCGGGAGTCAAGGAGACCCAGTACTTC
-	TRBV24-1	-	TRBJ2-5	CATSDVGQGQETQYF	TGTGCCACCAGTGATGTGGGGCAGGGGCAAGAGACCCAGTACTTC
many	TRBV29-1	-	TRBJ2-1	CSAERDWQQFF	TGCAGCGCCGAAAGGGACTGGCAGCAGTTCTTC
few	TRBV7-8	-	TRBJ2-3	CASSLEQDTQYF	TGTGCCAGCAGCTTAGAGCAAGATACGCAGTATTTT
-	TRBV6-2/TRBV6-3	-	TRBJ2-5	CASRRALRFGQETQYF	TGTGCCAGCAGACGGGCCTTGCGGTTCGGGCAAGAGACCCAGTACTTC
few	TRBV4-1	TRBD2	TRBJ2-1	CASSQQRGNNEQFF	TGCGCCAGCAGCCAACAGCGGGGGAACAATGAGCAGTTCTTC
few	TRBV28	TRBD2	TRBJ2-1	CASSSSGLANEQFF	TGTGCCAGCAGTTCGAGCGGACTAGCGAATGAGCAGTTCTTC
-	TRBV5-6	-	TRBJ2-2	CAPDRAGELFF	TGTGCCCCCGACCGGGCCGGGGAGCTGTTTTTT
-	TRBV7-8	TRBD2	TRBJ2-3	CASRGDRWREDADTQYF	TGTGCCAGCAGAGGGGATCGATGGCGGGAGGACGCAGATACGCAGTATTTT
-	TRBV18	-	TRBJ1-5	CASSPGDWLEPQHF	TGTGCCAGCTCACCGGGGGACTGGCTGGAGCCCCAGCATTTT
few	TRBV25-1	TRBD2	TRBJ2-7	CASSEYSGTSGRTYEQYF	TGTGCCAGCAGTGAATATTCGGGGACTAGCGGGCGAACCTACGAGCAGTACTTC
few	TRBV2	TRBD1	TRBJ2-6	CASRPRTGPPAGANVLTF	TGTGCCAGCAGACCCCGGACAGGGCCCCCTGCGGGGGCCAACGTCCTGACTTTC
few	TRBV12-3/TRBV12-4	-	TRBJ2-1	CASSFLAAHEQFF	TGTGCCAGCAGTTTCCTAGCAGCCCACGAGCAGTTCTTC
many	TRBV7-9	-	TRBJ2-7	CASSAEREQYF	TGTGCCAGCAGCGCCGAGCGCGAGCAGTACTTC
-	TRBV5-1	-	TRBJ2-1	CASSLAGGVTGEQFF	TGCGCCAGCAGCTTGGCCGGTGGCGTTACGGGTGAGCAGTTCTTC
many	TRBV27	-	TRBJ1-2	CASSGREALGGYTF	TGTGCCAGCAGTGGCCGGGAGGCCTTAGGTGGCTACACCTTC
-	TRBV6-2/TRBV6-3	TRBD1	TRBJ2-4	CASSYSSGTGDREYF	TGTGCCAGCAGTTACTCGAGTGGGACAGGGGACCGGGAGTACTTC
-	TRBV4-2	TRBD2	TRBJ2-7	CASSQGPAGSTSGRAYNEQYF	TGTGCCAGCAGCCAAGGCCCTGCGGGGTCGACTAGCGGGAGGGCCTACAATGAGCAGTACTTC
-	TRBV6-5	-	TRBJ1-1	CASSHHRTLNTEAFF	TGTGCCAGCAGTCACCACAGGACCCTGAACACTGAAGCTTTCTTT
-	TRBV20-1	TRBD2	TRBJ2-4	CSASTGLADSIQYF	TGCAGTGCTTCTACGGGACTAGCGGATAGCATTCAGTACTTC
-	TRBV12-3/TRBV12-4	-	TRBJ2-7	CASSVGGHSYEQYF	TGTGCCAGCAGTGTAGGTGGCCATTCCTACGAGCAGTACTTC
-	TRBV13	-	TRBJ1-2	CASSLDGHSANYGYTF	TGTGCCAGCAGCTTAGATGGACATTCAGCTAACTATGGCTACACTTTC
-	TRBV20-1	-	TRBJ2-3	CSAAPRTDTQYF	TGCAGTGCCGCCCCAAGGACAGATACGCAGTATTTT
-	TRBV20-1	TRBD1	TRBJ2-1	CSAREPQGAPFKEQFF	TGCAGTGCTAGAGAACCACAGGGGGCCCCTTTCAAGGAGCAGTTCTTC
few	TRBV28	-	TRBJ1-6	CASSLDSSPLHF	TGTGCCAGCAGTTTAGATAGTTCACCCCTCCACTTT
-	TRBV20-1	-	TRBJ1-1	CSAFITVDTEAFF	TGCAGTGCTTTTATCACTGTGGACACTGAAGCTTTCTTT
-	TRBV27	-	TRBJ1-2	CASSLSGRSNYGYTF	TGTGCCAGCAGTTTATCAGGGAGGTCCAACTATGGCTACACCTTC
-	TRBV3-1	TRBD2	TRBJ2-5	CASSPRGLAGLETQYF	TGTGCCAGCAGCCCTCGCGGACTAGCGGGACTTGAGACCCAGTACTTC
once	TRBV3-1	TRBD2	TRBJ2-1	CASSQDLTWGGSSYNEQFF	TGTGCCAGCAGCCAAGATCTTACCTGGGGCGGGAGCTCCTACAATGAGCAGTTCTTC
-	TRBV5-4	-	TRBJ2-1	CASSLGFNEQFF	TGTGCCAGCAGCTTAGGGTTCAATGAGCAGTTCTTC
few	TRBV6-5	TRBD1	TRBJ1-2	CASSPTGQQSYGYTF	TGTGCCAGCAGCCCGACGGGACAGCAGAGCTATGGCTACACCTTC
-	TRBV27	TRBD1	TRBJ2-1	CASSVQGVGIYNEQFF	TGTGCCAGCAGTGTACAGGGGGTCGGGATCTACAATGAGCAGTTCTTC
-	TRBV2	TRBD1	TRBJ2-7	CASSEFGTGVFYEQYF	TGTGCCAGCAGTGAATTTGGGACAGGAGTATTCTACGAGCAGTACTTC
-	TRBV27	TRBD1	TRBJ2-3	CASSIPNRGTTDTQYF	TGTGCCAGCAGTATACCGAACAGGGGTACCACAGATACGCAGTATTTT
-	TRBV5-5	-	TRBJ2-2	CASSPRTTNTGELFF	TGTGCCAGCAGCCCCCGGACCACGAACACCGGGGAGCTGTTTTTT
few	TRBV19	-	TRBJ2-3	CASTSHRDTQYF	TGTGCCAGTACCAGCCACCGGGATACGCAGTATTTT
few	TRBV5-6	-	TRBJ1-5	CASSQWGGFGNQPQHF	TGTGCCAGCAGCCAATGGGGGGGCTTCGGCAATCAGCCCCAGCATTTT
-	TRBV5-5	TRBD1	TRBJ2-5	CASSSLQQGPTSETQYF	TGTGCCAGCAGCTCGCTACAACAGGGGCCCACCTCGGAGACCCAGTACTTC